This entry lists 15 T cell receptor beta chains sequenced from one sample in a study of identical twins. MiXCR, run by TCRdb on the 5' RACE reads, gives a single entry per CDR3 protein. The sample has about 660,000 distinct CDR3 sequences; about 9.4% are singletons. The sample was also linked to a second study, of yellow fever vaccine responses in identical twins.

Material: PBMCs. Receptors were obtained from a woman under 30 in good health.

The rearrangement links TRBV7-2 to TRBJ2-7, with D tentatively TRBD2 (6 bases). Trimming cost V 1 base and J 9 bases, with 13 bases left between them. This CDR3 spans 13 amino acids. CDR1 and CDR2 (germline): SGHTA, FQGNSA. Here the CDR3 reads CASSLVSGRGQYF. The CDR3 DNA is TGTGCCAGCAGCTTAGTATCCGGGAGAGGGCAGTACTTC.

This clonotype was found many times. The rearrangement links TRBV5-1 to TRBJ2-1, with D possibly being TRBD1 or TRBD2 (6 bases each). The length of the CDR3 is 12 residues. Between the trimmed V and J ends, which lost 2 bases and 10 bases, there was a span of 10 bases. Per germline, CDR1 SGHRS and CDR2 YFSETQ. The CDR3 loop reads CASSFQGGEQFF. As DNA, the CDR3 is TGCGCCAGCAGCTTTCAAGGGGGGGAGCAGTTCTTC.

This rearrangement joins TRBV30 to TRBJ2-6; D is uncertain. Germline V gives CDR1 GTSNPN, CDR2 SVGIG (reference sequence). Trimming left V 2 bases short and J 0 bases short, with 2 bases between. The CDR3 is 13 residues long. CDR3 loop: CAWSYSGANVLTF. The CDR3 DNA sequence: TGTGCCTGGAGTTACTCTGGGGCCAACGTCCTGACTTTC.

In its sample, this clonotype was seen many times. The V gene is TRBV29-1, the J gene TRBJ2-2, with D possibly being TRBD2 (5 bases). Between the trimmed V and J ends, which lost 4 bases and 2 bases, there was a span of 8 bases. The germline V gene encodes CDR1 SQVTM and CDR2 ANQGSEA. This CDR3 contains 13 residues. CDR3 nucleotide sequence: TGCAGCGTTGGAGGGAGAAACACCGGGGAGCTGTTTTTT. Translated, it gives CSVGGRNTGELFF.

The J gene is TRBJ2-7, the V gene TRBV20-1; D gene ambiguous. Per the germline V gene, CDR1 is DFQATT and CDR2 is SNEGSKA (reference sequence). This CDR3 is built from 15 residues. The V gene lost 0 bases and the J gene lost 4 bases, with 16 bases spanning the gap. The CDR3 nucleotides are TGCAGTGCTAGAGATCTCGAAGATAGTGGGTACGAGCAGTACTTC. Its protein is CSARDLEDSGYEQYF.

This clonotype has just a few counts. This chain uses TRBV4-3 with TRBJ2-2; no definite D call. CDR1 and CDR2 from the germline V gene are LGHNA and YSLEER. The CDR3 extends over 18 amino acids. V gave up 0 bases and J gave up 6 bases, with 20 bases separating them. The CDR3 spells CASSQDGPRQPLAGELFF. CDR3 nucleotide sequence: TGCGCCAGCAGCCAAGACGGTCCGAGGCAGCCATTGGCCGGGGAGCTGTTTTTT.

This clonotype was seen only a few times. The chain couples TRBV24-1 to TRBJ2-1, with D perhaps matching TRBD1 or TRBD2 (5 bases each). The V end was cut by 5 bases, the J end by 3 bases, with 16 bases between. Per the germline V gene, CDR1 is KGHDR and CDR2 is SFDVKD. The CDR3 loop spans 16 amino acids. The CDR3 loop is CATSASGRVIYNEQFF. The CDR3 DNA is TGTGCCACCAGTGCCTCGGGACGGGTAATCTACAATGAGCAGTTCTTC.

This chain connects TRBV3-1 to TRBJ1-1; 10 positions agree with TRBD1. The germline CDR1 and CDR2 sequences are LGHDT and YNNKEL (reference sequence). V dropped 5 bases and J dropped 8; count of bases not matched to a gene: 5. The CDR3 is 13 residues long. Written as DNA, the CDR3 is TGTGCCAGCAGCATAGGACAGGGGGTCGAAGCTTTCTTT. It translates to CASSIGQGVEAFF.

V and J are TRBV28 and TRBJ1-3; 9 bases map to TRBD1. CDR1 MDHEN and CDR2 SYDVKM come from the germline V gene. This CDR3 region has 14 residues. With V trimmed by 6 bases and J by 2 bases, 2 bases remained unmatched. This CDR3 is CASRDRGAGNTIYF. As DNA, the CDR3 is TGTGCCAGCAGGGACAGGGGCGCTGGAAACACCATATATTTT. The full variable domain, in which reference TRBV28 and TRBJ1-3 provide the parts outside the CDR3, is DVKVTQSSRYLVKRTGEKVFLECVQDMDHENMFWYRQDPGLGLRLIYFSYDVKMKEKGDIPEGYSVSREKKERFSLILESASTNQTSMYLCASRDRGAGNTIYFGEGSWLTVV.

The gene calls are TRBV6-1 and TRBJ2-1; TRBD1 aligns across 7 bases. CDR3 length: 15 residues. Germline CDR1 and CDR2: MNHNS and SASEGT. With 5 bases clipped from V and 4 bases from J, the junction kept 8 bases outside the gene matches. The CDR3 reads CASSRGTAKYNEQFF. CDR3 bases: TGTGCCAGCAGTAGAGGGACAGCTAAATACAATGAGCAGTTCTTC.

The V and J genes are TRBV3-1 and TRBJ2-3; 8 bases align to TRBD2. V trimming: 1 base; J trimming: 4 bases; junction bases outside the gene matches: 10. The CDR3 extends over 17 amino acids. Germline loops: CDR1 LGHDT, CDR2 YNNKEL (reference sequence). CDR3 in amino acids: CASSQAVTGGSADTQYF. CDR3 DNA sequence: TGTGCCAGCAGCCAAGCGGTCACGGGAGGGTCCGCAGATACGCAGTATTTT.

This clonotype was counted between two and nine times. This sequence joins TRBV11-1 and TRBJ2-3; TRBD2 agrees at 11 bases. Trimming at V came to 4 bases and at J to 4 bases, leaving 16 bases not matched to a gene. The CDR3 sequence is 19 residues long. The germline V gene encodes CDR1 SGHAT and CDR2 FQDESV (reference sequence). The CDR3 coding sequence is TGTGCCAGCAGCTCCCCAGGGGGGACTAGCGGAGTCGGTGCAGATACGCAGTATTTT. Its protein is CASSSPGGTSGVGADTQYF.

The CDR3 reads CASAAIDRDVTDEQYF. The CDR3 DNA reads as TGCGCCAGCGCCGCTATCGACAGGGATGTCACCGACGAGCAGTACTTC. The chain employs TRBV4-1 and TRBJ2-7, with TRBD1 identical over 7 bases. This CDR3 has 16 residues. V dropped 8 bases and J dropped 5; count of bases not matched to a gene: 18. CDR1 is MGHRA, CDR2 YSYEKL, per germline.

The chain links TRBV19 to TRBJ1-2; 8 bases line up with TRBD1. Germline V gene data show CDR1 as LNHDA and CDR2 as SQIVND (reference sequence). CDR3 size: 11 residues. The trim removed 9 bases at V and 6 bases at J, leaving 3 bases unmatched. DNA for the CDR3: TGTGCCAGCGGACAGGGTCATGGCTACACCTTC. It specifies CASGQGHGYTF.

This clonotype has more than one count but fewer than ten. This sequence joins TRBV7-2 and TRBJ2-1; D possibly uses TRBD1 or TRBD2 (6 bases each). Trimming took off 1 base at V and 2 bases at J, with 12 bases between the two ends. Germline CDR1 and CDR2: SGHTA and FQGNSA. This CDR3 spans 16 amino acids. CDR3 sequence (DNA): TGTGCCAGCAGCTTAGTAGCGGCAGGGGCCTACAATGAGCAGTTCTTC. It yields the protein CASSLVAAGAYNEQFF.